This paragraph covers one TCR beta chain sequence. Original analysis: It was from reference gene primer amplification that nucleated cell counts were estimated. TCRdb's table, derived via immunoSEQ multiplex PCR, lists solely in-frame clones and lacks some. V and J calls and clone size follow that table, whereas D and trimming were derived from the DNA. This sample has around 310,000 clones, with over 70% found just once. Germline V lookup: CDR1 MNHEY, CDR2 SVGAGI. V trimming: 6 bases; J trimming: 6 bases; junction bases outside the gene matches: 6. There are 15 residues in the CDR3. The record originates from a study of blood T cell repertoires in COVID-19. The wider study: Sample material is recorded as cDNA or gDNA derived from T cells, B-cell-depleted T cells, or PBMCs.

Participants' reported clinical history set cohort assignment. Cohort 3 donors were reported recovered after two negative PCRs, clearance, or symptom resolution. Sequencing was carried out using PBMCs or T cells enriched from blood (not recorded which). This clonotype was obtained from a young man who had recovered from COVID-19. The chain couples TRBV6-5 to TRBJ1-6; 9 bases fit TRBD1. The CDR3 protein is CASRPGQGSNSPLHF. Written as DNA, the CDR3 is TGTGCCAGCAGACCCGGACAGGGGTCTAATTCACCCCTCCACTTT.